This passage covers 14 T cell receptor beta chains from one sample sequenced in a study of T cells after yellow fever vaccination. MiXCR, run by TCRdb on the 5' RACE reads, gives a single entry per CDR3 protein. The table lists around 610,000 distinct CDR3 sequences, approximately 13% of them singletons. Sequencing used PBMCs, obtained on the day of the yellow fever booster vaccination. Every receptor here comes from a man aged 25 to 45 who received the YFV17D yellow fever vaccine.

This clonotype was counted between two and nine times. J is TRBJ2-7 and V is TRBV7-3; 7 nucleotides align to TRBD2. This CDR3 is built from 16 residues. V lost 0 bases and J lost 4; bases outside the gene matches: 9. Germline V gene sequence: CDR1 SGHTA, CDR2 FQGTGA. The CDR3 nucleotides are TGTGCCAGCAGCTTAACGTCAGCGGGAAGTGGGTACGAGCAGTACTTC. Its protein product is CASSLTSAGSGYEQYF. The full variable domain, with the rest looked up from reference TRBV7-3 and TRBJ2-7, is GAGVSQTPSNKVTEKGKYVELRCDPISGHTALYWYRQSLGQGPEFLIYFQGTGAADDSGLPNDRFFAVRPEGSVSTLKIQRTERGDSAVYLCASSLTSAGSGYEQYFGPGTRLTVT.

This clonotype was counted at least ten times. J is TRBJ1-1 and V is TRBV7-2, with 9 bases lining up with TRBD1. CDR1 and CDR2 from the germline V gene are SGHTA and FQGNSA. The CDR3 covers 15 residues. Trimming removed 3 bases from V and 1 base from J; junction bases left unmatched: 3. The CDR3 loop is CASSLAGQGNTEAFF. The CDR3 nucleotides are TGTGCCAGCAGCTTGGCGGGACAGGGGAACACTGAAGCTTTCTTT.

The chain couples TRBV4-1 to TRBJ2-1; 7 bases agree with TRBD1. J lost 6 bases, V lost 4 bases, and 6 bases had no gene match. The CDR3 is 14 amino acids. Germline CDR1 is MGHRA and CDR2 is YSYEKL. The CDR3 reads CASSPTGITNEQFF. DNA of the CDR3: TGCGCCAGCAGCCCGACAGGGATCACCAATGAGCAGTTCTTC.

This clonotype was seen many times. V is TRBV7-9 and J is TRBJ2-7, with 7 bases that match TRBD2. The CDR3 runs to 13 residues. V dropped 8 bases and J dropped 6; count of bases not matched to a gene: 10. The germline gives CDR1 SEHNR, CDR2 FQNEAQ (reference sequence). Written as DNA, the CDR3 is TGTGCCAGCGGGGCTGGGACTACCGCCGAGCAGTACTTC. Amino acid sequence: CASGAGTTAEQYF.

The chain is built from TRBV7-2 and TRBJ2-1; 8 bases match TRBD2. The CDR3 is 13 amino acids. Unmatched junction bases numbered 9, after V lost 5 bases and J lost 12 bases. The germline gives CDR1 SGHTA, CDR2 FQGNSA. The chain's CDR3 is CASSPTSDSGQFF. As DNA, the CDR3 is TGTGCCAGCAGCCCGACTAGCGACTCAGGGCAGTTCTTC.

This clonotype was picked up a small number of times. J is TRBJ1-6 and V is TRBV20-1; D possibly corresponds to TRBD1 (5 bases). Germline V gene lookup returns CDR1 DFQATT and CDR2 SNEGSKA (reference sequence). The V and J ends lost 3 bases and 6 bases respectively, with 12 bases between them. CDR3 length: 14 residues. The CDR3 protein is CSARSGGPNSPLHF. Written as DNA, the CDR3 is TGCAGTGCTAGGTCGGGGGGACCTAATTCACCCCTCCACTTT.

This chain links TRBV28 with TRBJ1-1, with D unclear. Deletions cut 7 bases from V and 3 bases from J, with 18 bases between. CDR1 is MDHEN and CDR2 is SYDVKM in the germline V gene. The length of the CDR3 is 15 residues. The CDR3 spells CASIPNVGLHTEAFF. CDR3 coding DNA: TGTGCCAGCATTCCTAACGTGGGCCTTCACACTGAAGCTTTCTTT.

The rearrangement links TRBV6-5 to TRBJ1-1, with TRBD1 matching 7 bases. J lost 0 bases, V lost 6 bases, and 10 bases had no gene match. This CDR3 is built from 16 residues. Germline-derived CDR1 and CDR2 are MNHEY and SVGAGI. CDR3 amino acids: CASSQGQVLMNTEAFF. The CDR3 nucleotides are TGTGCCAGCAGCCAAGGACAGGTCCTTATGAACACTGAAGCTTTCTTT.

The V call is TRBV4-1, the J call TRBJ2-3; 15 bases are shared with TRBD2. V trimming: 1 base; J trimming: 15 bases; junction bases outside the gene matches: 8. The germline CDR1 and CDR2 sequences are MGHRA and YSYEKL. This CDR3 comprises 15 residues. The chain's CDR3 is CASSQGTSGRARGYF. CDR3 nucleotide sequence: TGCGCCAGCAGCCAAGGGACTAGCGGGAGGGCCCGGGGTTATTTT.

The J gene is TRBJ2-2, the V gene TRBV7-2, with a tentative D call TRBD2 (5 bases). CDR1 is SGHTA and CDR2 is FQGNSA in the germline V gene. The germline V and J ends were trimmed by 1 base and 3 bases, with 12 bases remaining between them. The CDR3 is made up of 16 amino acids. CDR3 sequence: CASSLVPGTYTGELFF. The DNA of the CDR3 is TGTGCCAGCAGCTTAGTACCGGGAACGTACACCGGGGAGCTGTTTTTT.

This clonotype has only one observation. The chain uses TRBV30 and TRBJ2-3, with D possibly TRBD1 on 6 matching bases. Germline V gene data show CDR1 as GTSNPN and CDR2 as SVGIG (reference sequence). The CDR3 is made up of 12 amino acids. Trimming stripped 2 bases from V and 6 bases from J, with 9 bases between. The CDR3 sequence: CAWSLRGDTQYF. The CDR3 nucleotides read TGTGCCTGGAGTCTAAGGGGGGATACGCAGTATTTT. Supplemented by reference TRBV30 and TRBJ2-3, the full variable domain reads SQTIHQWPATLVQPVGSPLSLECTVEGTSNPNLYWYRQAAGRGLQLLFYSVGIGQISSEVPQNLSASRPQDRQFILSSKKLLLSDSGFYLCAWSLRGDTQYFGPGTRLTVL.

In this sample, this clonotype turned up a few times. The CDR3 loop reads CASRPTSGSSDGELFF. CDR3 DNA: TGTGCCAGCAGGCCTACTAGCGGGAGTTCGGACGGGGAGCTGTTTTTT. This chain joins TRBV12-3 or TRBV12-4 and TRBJ2-2, with 11 bases identical to TRBD2. V trimming: 6 bases; J trimming: 7 bases; junction bases outside the gene matches: 10. The CDR3 is 16 residues long.

In nucleotides, the CDR3 is TGTGCCAGCTCCTTCGGGGGGGCATTGTATGGCTACACCTTC. Translated, it gives CASSFGGALYGYTF. This rearrangement joins TRBV25-1 to TRBJ1-2; possibly TRBD1 for D (6 bases). This CDR3 region has 14 residues. The germline V and J ends were trimmed by 8 bases and 5 bases, with 18 bases remaining between them. Germline lookup yields CDR1 MGHDK and CDR2 SYGVNS.

This chain joins TRBV29-1 and TRBJ2-7, with 11 bases lining up with TRBD2. The germline V gene encodes CDR1 SQVTM and CDR2 ANQGSEA. V lost 7 bases to trimming and J lost 4 bases; unmatched junction nucleotides: 6. CDR3 length: 13 residues. DNA for the CDR3: TGCAGCGCCGCGACTAGCGGGGTTTACGAGCAGTACTTC. It encodes CSAATSGVYEQYF.